This T cell receptor beta chain was captured in a study of metastatic and nonmetastatic thyroid tumors. V was pared by 3 bases and J by 2 bases, with 11 bases between. CDR1 is MNHNS, CDR2 SASEGT, per germline. The CDR3 contains 14 residues. TCRdb called clones again from the PCR reads with MiXCR. The sample includes over 30,000 clones, 33% of them seen just once. Every patient was untreated before thyroid surgery. Sample: tumor tissue. The V and J genes are TRBV6-1 and TRBJ2-7; D is uncertain. The clonotype comes from a female donor with papillary thyroid cancer or a benign thyroid nodule (not recorded which). Some clones in this sample may be carry-over from other donors' samples. The CDR3 here is CASSDSRVPYEQYF. Here the CDR3 DNA reads TGTGCCAGCAGTGACTCCCGGGTTCCCTACGAGCAGTACTTC.